What follows describes a single TCR beta chain. Its antigen remains unidentified. Per-base qualities were not stored, and no clone one base away is much larger. The data were obtained in a study of blood T cells in healthy people across ages (dated by TCRdb to about 2015). As for the study more broadly: In model experiments, template switching captured roughly one uniquely barcoded TCR beta cDNA molecule for every two T cells. To avoid experimental bias, donors of different ages were distributed randomly across sequencing lanes. The study measured age-related changes in TCR beta repertoire diversity using deep sequencing normalized with unique cDNA molecular identifiers. Using the same blood draw, the study looked at two additional independent replicas of 1 million unique cDNA reads for two donors, one aged 18 to 30 and the other aged 80 or older. Donors were grouped into four age groups: young (average 16 years), middle-aged (39), aged (around 66) and long-lived (roughly 80).

The germline V end is reduced by 4 bases and the J end by 14 bases; junction bases left unmatched: 4. Including the terminal cysteine and phenylalanine, the CDR3 comprises 13 residues. Of all the DNA, just the CDR3 is kept, 39 bases in frame from base 1. The germline V gene gives CDR1 as SGHTA and CDR2 as FQGNSA. Here is what the overall study found, with its caveats: Total diversity estimates from one million sequenced T cells were considered lower bounds and underestimates. Because donor CMV infection status was unknown, age-related changes in expanded clonotypes were potentially confounded. As age increased, observed TCR beta diversity per million T cells dropped in a roughly linear way, and a significant reduction was already evident by age roughly 36. Bulk unsorted PBMC profiling prevented conclusive comparison of naive and antigen-experienced compartments. Compared with the aged group, the long-lived group had more naive CD4+ T cells, fewer expanded clones and increased TCR diversity, suggesting age selection. Observed TCR beta diversity correlated strongly with the percentage of naive T cells measured by flow cytometry.

The donors were under 40 Caucasian individuals from Russia, aged roughly 6 to 100 years, who were systemically healthy. Ten milliliters of peripheral blood were collected from each donor into EDTA-treated Vacutainer tubes. Ficoll-Paque density-gradient centrifugation was used to isolate PBMCs, with at least 6.5 million per sample. Trizol reagent was used to extract total RNA from PBMCs, with at least 5 micrograms per sample. For every donor, an aliquot of PBMCs went through flow cytometry to measure the percentages of naive CD45RAhigh/CD27high T cells. Library preparation employed 5' RACE. The sequencer was an Illumina HiSeq 2500. The second PCR ran for about 6 to 11 cycles and used a J-beta primer mix along with a sample-barcoded 5' primer. Each TCR beta cDNA molecule received a unique molecular identifier from a template-switch 5' adaptor carrying 12 random nucleotides. At least 2.5 million CDR3-containing paired-end reads were obtained from each sample. The Mint cDNA synthesis kit, primed by a TRBC-specific oligonucleotide, was used to synthesize first-strand cDNA from all RNA. All cDNA was treated with uracil-DNA glycosylase and then went through a first 18-cycle PCR with the universal primers M1SS and BC2_uni_R. As for how the authors treated the data: For normalization, 1 million high-quality reads, each with a distinct molecular identifier, were randomly selected from each sample. Instead of being binned into consensus sequences, reads with shared molecular identifiers were discarded. MiTCR, set to a Q25 quality threshold and the strictest error-elimination algorithm, was used for CDR3 identification, clonotype clustering and error correction. Lower-bound total TCR beta diversity was estimated with a nonparametric unseen species model using Euler transformation. Using fastp trimming at Q25 and MiXCR clonotype assembly, TCRdb reanalyzed the public sequencing data and kept in-frame beta chains. Here each entry gathers all rows of one CDR3 protein and keeps the most common genes and DNA. The V and J calls were determined by TCRdb, not by the authors. The sample has 1.5 million to 2 million distinct CDR3 sequences on record, roughly 32% of them singletons. The ten largest clones add up to 11% of the sample.

The TCR sequence derives from a woman aged 25 to 39 in good health. The specimen was blood. The rearrangement combines TRBV7-2 with TRBJ2-1; 14 bases in between match TRBD2. The CDR3 reads as follows: CASSWGLAGEKFF. The base sequence is TGTGCCAGCAGCTGGGGACTAGCGGGAGAGAAGTTCTTC.